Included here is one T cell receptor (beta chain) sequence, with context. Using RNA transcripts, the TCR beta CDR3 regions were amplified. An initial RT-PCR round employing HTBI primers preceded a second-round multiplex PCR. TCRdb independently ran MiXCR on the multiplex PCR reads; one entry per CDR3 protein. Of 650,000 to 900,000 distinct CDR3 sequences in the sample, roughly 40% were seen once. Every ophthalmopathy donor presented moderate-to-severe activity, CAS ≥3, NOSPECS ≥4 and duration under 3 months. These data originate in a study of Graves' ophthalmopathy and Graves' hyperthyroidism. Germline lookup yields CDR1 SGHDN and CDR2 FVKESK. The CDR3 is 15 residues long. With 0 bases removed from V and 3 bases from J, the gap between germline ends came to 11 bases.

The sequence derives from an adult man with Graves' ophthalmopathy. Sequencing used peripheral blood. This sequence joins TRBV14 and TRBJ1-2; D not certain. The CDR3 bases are TGTGCCAGCAGCCAAGACCCCGGCGGCGACTATGGCTACACCTTC. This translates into CASSQDPGGDYGYTF.